This T cell receptor beta chain was profiled in a study of CD8 T cells in Susac syndrome. The CDR3 spans 13 residues. From germline, CDR1 is LNHDA and CDR2 SQIVND (reference sequence). Trimming shortened V by 1 base and J by 3 bases, and 6 bases separated the two germline ends. CD8+ and CD4+ T cells taken from blood had their TCR beta sequenced. Treatment-naive patients with stable or active relapsing-remitting disease were the multiple sclerosis controls. Purification of the CD8+ and CD4+ T cells relied on negative isolation, and TEMRA cells underwent FACS enrichment. After extraction with the RNeasy kit, about 0.45 to 1 ug of the RNA was reverse transcribed using random hexamers. The amplification used immunoSEQ multiplex PCR on TCR beta CDR3; it spanned 54 Vbeta and 13 Jbeta. TCRdb redid the calling of the immunoSEQ multiplex PCR reads with MiXCR, one entry per CDR3 protein. The sample contains hundreds of thousands of distinct CDR3 sequences, 70% to 90% of which appear only once.

Material: CD8+ T cells from PBMCs. The TCR sequence derives from a human donor with multiple sclerosis. The chain recombines TRBV19 with TRBJ1-1, with D possibly TRBD1 on 5 matching bases. CDR3: CASSIGQYTEAFF. CDR3 nucleotides: TGTGCCAGTAGTATAGGACAGTACACTGAAGCTTTCTTT.